One sample yielded the 25 T cell receptor beta chains listed below, sequenced in a study of blood T cells in healthy people across ages. A second PCR of 7 to 11 cycles used a sample-barcoded 5' primer and a J-beta primer mix. A single record per CDR3 protein comes from TCRdb applying MiXCR to the 5' RACE reads. The sample has 1.5 million to 2 million distinct CDR3 sequences; approximately 50% are singletons. Material for sequencing was blood. The receptors come from a middle-aged woman in good health.

The chain joins TRBV6-1 to TRBJ2-3; D perhaps matches TRBD1 (6 bases). CDR3 size: 13 residues. V lost 10 bases and J lost 2, with 13 bases in between. CDR1 and CDR2 from the germline V gene are MNHNS and SASEGT. CDR3 sequence (DNA): TGTGCCACCCTTCAGGGGTTCACAGATACGCAGTATTTT. This translates into CATLQGFTDTQYF.

The chain is built from TRBV7-6 and TRBJ2-2; TRBD2 agrees at 9 bases. The CDR3 is 16 amino acids. Per the germline V gene, CDR1 is SGHVS and CDR2 is FNYEAQ. V shed 1 base, J shed 6 bases, and the junction held 6 bases outside the gene matches. CDR3 residues: CASSLESSGVPGELFF. The CDR3 coding sequence is TGTGCCAGCAGCTTAGAGTCTAGCGGGGTTCCCGGGGAGCTGTTTTTT. Supplemented by reference TRBV7-6 and TRBJ2-2, the full variable domain reads GAGVSQSPRYKVTKRGQDVALRCDPISGHVSLYWYRQALGQGPEFLTYFNYEAQQDKSGLPNDRFSAERPEGSISTLTIQRTEQRDSAMYRCASSLESSGVPGELFFGEGSRLTVL.

The genes are TRBV7-9 and TRBJ2-5; D unclear. Trimming shortened V by 4 bases and J by 1 base, and 16 bases separated the two germline ends. This CDR3 comprises 16 residues. The germline V gene has CDR1 SEHNR and CDR2 FQNEAQ (reference sequence). The CDR3 sequence is CASSSRTTRIQETQYF. The CDR3 DNA follows: TGTGCCAGCAGCTCCCGGACGACACGGATCCAAGAGACCCAGTACTTC.

The chain is built from TRBV4-3 and TRBJ2-4; a possible D gene is TRBD1 (8 bases). V was pared by 0 bases and J by 1 base, with 22 bases between. This CDR3 is built from 20 residues. Germline V CDR1 and CDR2: LGHNA, YSLEER. DNA for the CDR3: TGCGCCAGCAGCCAAGATACAGGGGGGGCGGCACGTATGGCCAAAAACATTCAGTACTTC. As protein: CASSQDTGGAARMAKNIQYF.

This clonotype showed up just a few times. CDR3 loop: CASSEWGGGTPTDTQYF. The CDR3 region has the DNA TGTGCCAGCAGTGAGTGGGGCGGGGGGACCCCCACAGATACGCAGTATTTT. The chain joins TRBV2 to TRBJ2-3; 8 bases are shared with TRBD2. The germline gives CDR1 SNHLY, CDR2 FYNNEI. Germline trimming cut 3 bases from V and 2 bases from J; bases unmatched to any gene: 10. The CDR3 runs 17 residues.

This clonotype was found once. This chain joins TRBV20-1 and TRBJ2-5, with a tentative D call TRBD1 (5 bases). Trimming removed 6 bases from V and 1 base from J, with 9 bases in between. The germline V gene encodes CDR1 DFQATT and CDR2 SNEGSKA (reference sequence). The CDR3 sequence is 12 residues long. The DNA of the CDR3 is TGCAGTGCGAAGGGGTCCCAAGAGACCCAGTACTTC. Translation gives CSAKGSQETQYF.

The chain joins TRBV7-9 to TRBJ1-2; D perhaps matches TRBD1 (5 bases). V shed 5 bases and J shed 6 bases, with 19 bases lying between them. The germline CDR1 and CDR2 sequences are SEHNR and FQNEAQ (reference sequence). This CDR3 has 15 amino acids. In DNA, the CDR3 is TGTGCCAGCAGCCTGTTATCGTCAGGGAACCATGGCTACACCTTC. Protein product: CASSLLSSGNHGYTF.

This clonotype came up a few times. The chain recombines TRBV7-9 with TRBJ2-7, with D unclear. The germline gives CDR1 SEHNR, CDR2 FQNEAQ (reference sequence). V was cut by 8 bases and J by 6 bases, with 14 bases left in between. The CDR3 runs to 12 residues. CDR3 sequence: CASRNGPREQYF. The CDR3 nucleotides read TGTGCCAGCCGAAATGGCCCGCGCGAGCAGTACTTC.

The chain links TRBV2 to TRBJ2-3, with 10 bases aligning to TRBD2. V was clipped by 6 bases and J by 8 bases; unmatched bases: 17. The CDR3 is 17 residues long. CDR1 and CDR2 from the germline V gene are SNHLY and FYNNEI. CDR3 residues: CASRDSAGTSDRGTQYF. The CDR3 DNA sequence: TGTGCCAGCAGAGATAGCGCCGGGACTAGCGATCGGGGTACGCAGTATTTT.

This chain uses TRBV6-5 with TRBJ2-3, with 10 bases that match TRBD1. Unmatched junction bases numbered 3, after V lost 2 bases and J lost 4 bases. CDR3 size: 15 residues. From germline, CDR1 is MNHEY and CDR2 SVGAGI. The CDR3 protein is CASSYAGQGADTQYF. The CDR3 DNA follows: TGTGCCAGCAGTTACGCCGGACAGGGGGCAGATACGCAGTATTTT.

This clonotype was counted a few times. V usage is TRBV7-9 and J usage is TRBJ2-7; D gene unclear. This CDR3 is built from 11 residues. The V end lost 5 bases, the J end lost 7 bases, and 9 bases lay between the germline ends. Germline CDR1 SEHNR, CDR2 FQNEAQ (reference sequence). The DNA of the CDR3 is TGTGCCAGCAGCCGCTTTATTGAGCAGTACTTC. This gives the protein CASSRFIEQYF.

The chain is built from TRBV4-3 and TRBJ2-1; 9 nucleotides match TRBD1. V was pared by 1 base and J by 9 bases, with 7 bases of the junction left unmatched. The CDR3 is 15 amino acids. Germline V CDR1 and CDR2: LGHNA, YSLEER. The CDR3: CASSQVRTGDPEQFF. The CDR3 coding sequence is TGCGCCAGCAGCCAAGTACGGACAGGGGACCCTGAGCAGTTCTTC.

V usage is TRBV11-2 and J usage is TRBJ1-2; D gene unclear. V dropped 4 bases and J dropped 5 bases, with 17 bases sitting between them. The CDR3 runs to 15 residues. The germline V gene has CDR1 SGHAT and CDR2 FQNNGV. The CDR3 DNA follows: TGTGCCAGCAGCTCCACTCTCGGTGATCATTATGGCTACACCTTC. Translation: CASSSTLGDHYGYTF.

The rearrangement joins TRBV20-1 to TRBJ1-1; perhaps TRBD1 as D (6 bases). The CDR3 contains 14 residues. Trimming pared 0 bases from V and 4 bases from J, leaving 12 bases between. Germline V gene lookup returns CDR1 DFQATT and CDR2 SNEGSKA (reference sequence). The CDR3 bases are TGCAGTGCTAGAGAACAGGGCGGCGGCACTGAAGCTTTCTTT. Amino acid sequence: CSAREQGGGTEAFF.

This clonotype was found many times. The chain links TRBV3-1 to TRBJ2-5; 8 nucleotides align to TRBD2. J lost 5 bases, V lost 1 base, and 0 bases had no gene match. The CDR3 is 13 amino acids. From germline, CDR1 is LGHDT and CDR2 YNNKEL (reference sequence). CDR3 bases: TGTGCCAGCAGCCAAGCGGGGGGGGAGACCCAGTACTTC. It is translated as CASSQAGGETQYF.

V and J are TRBV7-2 and TRBJ1-1; D is ambiguous. The CDR3 contains 14 residues. Germline V lookup: CDR1 SGHTA, CDR2 FQGNSA. Trimming cost V 3 bases and J 1 base, with 9 bases left between them. The CDR3 bases are TGTGCCAGCAGCTTCACTGGCACGAACACTGAAGCTTTCTTT. The encoded protein is CASSFTGTNTEAFF.

This clonotype was found once. The chain uses TRBV12-3 or TRBV12-4 and TRBJ2-3; 7 nucleotides align to TRBD1. Trimming took 6 bases from V and 1 from J; bases not matched to a gene: 13. This CDR3 has 17 residues. CDR3 loop: CASRTTGTALRTDTQYF. In DNA form, the CDR3 reads TGTGCCAGCAGAACAACCGGGACAGCTCTGCGCACAGATACGCAGTATTTT.

This rearrangement joins TRBV6-1 to TRBJ2-4; D is perhaps TRBD1 (7 bases). V shed 8 bases and J shed 13 bases, with 24 bases lying between them. Germline CDR1 reads MNHNS; CDR2 reads SASEGT. There are 14 residues in the CDR3. CDR3 sequence (DNA): TGTGCCAGCCTACAGAAGAGGGACAGCCGGGAGCAGTACTTC. Amino acids: CASLQKRDSREQYF.

This chain connects TRBV6-2 or TRBV6-3 to TRBJ2-7; 7 nucleotides match TRBD1. This CDR3 region has 15 residues. J was trimmed by 2 bases and V by 1 base; bases with no gene match: 5. Germline assignment: CDR1 MNHEY and CDR2 SVGEGT. DNA of the CDR3: TGTGCCAGCAGTTACTTCGGGACAGAGGCCTACGAGCAGTACTTC. Its protein product is CASSYFGTEAYEQYF.

The rearrangement links TRBV6-5 to TRBJ2-4, with D unclear. With the DNA end fitting TRBJ2-7 better, the J assignment may be wrong. The CDR3 consists of 13 residues. Germline CDR1 is MNHEY and CDR2 is SVGAGI. The CDR3, as DNA: TGTGCCAGCAGTGACGAGATAGGCTACGAGCAGTACTTC. Encoded protein: CASSDEIGYEQYF.

This clonotype was seen a handful of times. This sequence joins TRBV12-3 or TRBV12-4 and TRBJ1-2; tentative D call: TRBD1 (5 bases). This CDR3 has 14 residues. The V end lost 2 bases, the J end lost 4 bases, and 11 bases lay between the germline ends. The CDR3 spells CASSLRGSVYGYTF. The CDR3 DNA is TGTGCCAGCAGTTTAAGGGGATCGGTCTATGGCTACACCTTC.

The chain couples TRBV6-2 or TRBV6-3 to TRBJ2-1; D is ambiguous. Germline V CDR1 and CDR2: MNHEY, SVGEGT. V was cut by 5 bases and J by 8 bases, with 25 bases left in between. The length of the CDR3 is 17 residues. CDR3 residues: CASSTLPPDSQPDEQFF. CDR3 DNA: TGTGCCAGCAGTACCCTCCCTCCTGACTCACAACCGGATGAGCAGTTCTTC.

The chain employs TRBV15 and TRBJ2-1; TRBD1 aligns across 8 bases. With V trimmed by 4 bases and J by 2 bases, 7 bases remained unmatched. The CDR3 runs 16 residues. The V gene's germline CDR1 is LNHNV and CDR2 YYDKDF (reference sequence). The CDR3: CATSNPGQVAYNEQFF. CDR3 in DNA: TGTGCCACCAGCAACCCGGGACAGGTGGCCTACAATGAGCAGTTCTTC.

V and J are TRBV9 and TRBJ1-3; 7 bases are shared with TRBD1. The CDR3 extends over 14 amino acids. Germline CDR1 and CDR2: SGDLS and YYNGEE. With 5 bases clipped from V and 0 bases from J, the junction kept 2 bases outside the gene matches. CDR3 DNA sequence: TGTGCCAGCAGTGGGACAGTCTCTGGAAACACCATATATTTT. Its protein is CASSGTVSGNTIYF.

This chain joins TRBV4-1 and TRBJ1-5, with D tentatively TRBD1 (6 bases). CDR1 and CDR2 (germline): MGHRA, YSYEKL. The CDR3 consists of 15 residues. V gave up 1 base and J gave up 3 bases, with 10 bases separating them. The CDR3 coding sequence is TGCGCCAGCAGCCAAGGGGGGGCACTCAATCAGCCCCAGCATTTT. This codes for CASSQGGALNQPQHF.